One T cell receptor beta chain is described in this entry. No antigen is known for it. Here immunoSEQ multiplex PCR was the method, and the copy in TCRdb shows in-frame clones only, minus some. Altogether 29,000 or so clones are present, roughly nine tenths being singletons, with the ten largest covering 6.8%. The CDR3 totals 17 residues. Germline V lookup: CDR1 LNHDA, CDR2 SQIVND (reference sequence). V lost 6 bases and J lost 0, with 19 bases in between. This sample is part of a study of T cells in tuberculosis. Findings of the study overall: Active tuberculosis patients had shorter CDR3-alpha; the beta difference was nonsignificant.

Time point denoted: new active TB diagnosis, blood taken before or within 7 days of starting treatment. This chain connects TRBV19 to TRBJ2-3, with D perhaps matching TRBD2 (6 bases). Material: PBMCs, obtained at tuberculosis diagnosis. This clonotype was sampled from an adult with tuberculosis. CDR3 sequence: CASSNFGREMSTDTQYF. The DNA of the CDR3 is TGTGCCAGTAGCAACTTTGGTCGGGAGATGAGCACAGATACGCAGTATTTT.